The present T cell receptor (beta chain) was sequenced within a study of tumor-infiltrating lymphocytes in primary liver carcinoma. General study points: Overlap in tumor-adjacent and tumor-blood pairs fell below that of tumor region pairs. Presence in all five tumor regions was observed for only about 8-24% of top clones.

With respect to this clonotype: Its cognate antigen is unknown. One end of the junction varies from germline; a read error may be responsible.

From around 520 ng of total RNA, TCR beta-specific cDNA was reverse-transcribed using a constant-region primer. Slightly modified ARM-PCR with three nested multiplex PCR rounds yielded TCR beta libraries. TRBV1-TRBV30 forward primers paired with a C-beta reverse primer drove the first two PCR rounds, about 9 cycles each. TCRdb reanalysed the multiplex PCR reads using MiXCR and keeps one entry per CDR3 protein. The sample consists of about 21,000 distinct CDR3 sequences, about 79% of them appearing once. Per germline, CDR1 MDHEN and CDR2 SYDVKM. This CDR3 has 16 residues. Unsorted bulk tissue (roughly 19-31 mg) underwent RNA and DNA co-extraction.

The J gene is TRBJ2-7, the V gene TRBV28; 14 positions match TRBD2. The sample comprised liver tumor tissue from sampling region 1. The subset denotes: tumor region T1, superior pole. The TCR comes from a woman aged 25 to 45 with primary liver carcinoma and hepatitis B virus infection. This chain's CDR3 is CTSSLLGLAGAGEQYF. The CDR3 nucleotides read TGTACCAGCAGTCTTTTGGGACTAGCGGGAGCTGGCGAGCAGTACTTC.